This TCR beta chain comes out of a study of T cells after somatic rescue of genetic block. Only in-frame clones appear in the TCRdb table, and some are missing; sequencing was by immunoSEQ multiplex PCR. Here the sample spans 70,000 or so clones, 80% to 95% being singletons. The sample was peripheral blood mononuclear cells (PBMCs). The TCR originated in a middle-aged man.

Written as DNA, the CDR3 is TGTGCCAGCAGCTGGGACAGGGGTAACTATGGCTACACCTTC. This gives the protein CASSWDRGNYGYTF. V gene TRBV5-4 combines with J gene TRBJ1-2; 10 bases map to TRBD1. Trimming removed 3 bases from V and 1 base from J; junction bases left unmatched: 0. The CDR3 has 14 amino acids. In germline, CDR1 is SGHNT, CDR2 YYREEE (reference sequence).